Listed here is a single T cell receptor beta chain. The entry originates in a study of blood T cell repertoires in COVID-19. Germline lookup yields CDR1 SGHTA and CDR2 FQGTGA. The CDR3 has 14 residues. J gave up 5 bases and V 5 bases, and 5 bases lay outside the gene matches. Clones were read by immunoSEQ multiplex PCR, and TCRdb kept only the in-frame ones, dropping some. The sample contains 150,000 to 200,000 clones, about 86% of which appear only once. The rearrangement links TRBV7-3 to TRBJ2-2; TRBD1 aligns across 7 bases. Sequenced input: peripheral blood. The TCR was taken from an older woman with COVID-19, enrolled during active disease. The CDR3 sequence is CASSPKTGTGELFF. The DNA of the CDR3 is TGTGCCAGCAGCCCGAAGACAGGGACCGGGGAGCTGTTTTTT. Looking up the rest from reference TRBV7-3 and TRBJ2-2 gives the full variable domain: GAGVSQTPSNKVTEKGKYVELRCDPISGHTALYWYRQSLGQGPEFLIYFQGTGAADDSGLPNDRFFAVRPEGSVSTLKIQRTERGDSAVYLCASSPKTGTGELFFGEGSRLTVL.